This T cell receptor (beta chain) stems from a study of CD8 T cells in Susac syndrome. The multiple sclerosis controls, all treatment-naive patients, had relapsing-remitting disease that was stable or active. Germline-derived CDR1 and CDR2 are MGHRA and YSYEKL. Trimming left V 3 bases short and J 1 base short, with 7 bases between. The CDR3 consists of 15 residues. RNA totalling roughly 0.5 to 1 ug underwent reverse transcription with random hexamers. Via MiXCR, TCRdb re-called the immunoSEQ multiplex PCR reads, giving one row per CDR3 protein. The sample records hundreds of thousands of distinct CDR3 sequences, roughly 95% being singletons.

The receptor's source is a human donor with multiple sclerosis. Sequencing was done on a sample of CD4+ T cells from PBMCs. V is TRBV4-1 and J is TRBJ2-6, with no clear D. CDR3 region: CASSQVGSGANVLTF. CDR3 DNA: TGCGCCAGCAGCCAGGTCGGTTCTGGGGCCAACGTCCTGACTTTC.